The clone carrying this TCR beta chain was picked up one time. The sample is drawn from a study of blood T cell repertoires in COVID-19. Only in-frame clones appear in the TCRdb table, and some are missing; sequencing was by immunoSEQ multiplex PCR. The table has more than 200,000 clones, about 88% seen once; the top ten hold roughly 2%. The germline gives CDR1 SGHRS, CDR2 YFSETQ. CDR3 length: 13 amino acids. V was pared by 4 bases and J by 1 base, with 8 bases between. Sequenced: peripheral blood. The TCR sequence derives from a woman between 35 and 50 years old who had recovered from COVID-19. The V gene is TRBV5-1, the J gene TRBJ1-1, with TRBD1 as a possible D gene (6 bases). CDR3: CASSEGQNTEAFF. In nucleotides, the CDR3 is TGCGCCAGCAGCGAGGGACAGAACACTGAAGCTTTCTTT.